These 7 T cell receptor beta chains came from one sample sequenced in a study of blood T cell repertoires in COVID-19. Profiling relied on immunoSEQ multiplex PCR, and the TCRdb table lists in-frame clones only, not all of them. The sample lists around 100,000 clones, about 75% occurring once. Sequencing was done on a sample of peripheral blood. These receptors were taken from a man older than 75 with acute or convalescent COVID-19.

The rearrangement links TRBV5-1 to TRBJ2-1, with D possibly matching TRBD1 (5 bases). Trimming removed 0 bases at V and 7 bases at J, with 11 bases between. The CDR3 is 14 residues long. The germline V gene encodes CDR1 SGHRS and CDR2 YFSETQ. CDR3 protein: CASSLGGAVNEQFF. The CDR3 DNA sequence: TGCGCCAGCAGCTTGGGTGGGGCAGTTAATGAGCAGTTCTTC.

This clone was seen only once. Other DNA sequences from this sample encode an identical CDR3 as well. CDR3 residues: CSADRVETQYF. In DNA form, the CDR3 reads TGCAGTGCGGACAGGGTTGAGACCCAGTACTTC. The rearrangement joins TRBV20-1 to TRBJ2-5; 8 bases map to TRBD1. Losses at the gene ends were 6 bases for V and 5 bases for J; bases not matched to a gene: 2. The CDR3 length is 11 residues. Germline CDR1 DFQATT, CDR2 SNEGSKA (reference sequence).

J is TRBJ2-5 and V is TRBV21-1; the D call TRBD2 from the table was never checked on the DNA. TRBV21-1 is deemed a pseudogene. The CDR3 sequence is 19 residues long. The CDR3 DNA sequence: TGTGCCAGCAGCAAACAAGAAGGAACGGGAGGGCCAGAGAGGGAGACCCAGTACTTC. Protein product: CASSKQEGTGGPERETQYF.

This chain links TRBV5-4 with TRBJ2-7; a weak D match, TRBD1 (6 bases). The CDR3 extends over 13 amino acids. Germline values: CDR1 SGHNT, CDR2 YYREEE (reference sequence). Trimming removed 3 bases from V and 4 bases from J, with 11 bases in between. CDR3 in DNA: TGTGCCAGCAGCTATCCGGGACAATACGAGCAGTACTTC. It specifies CASSYPGQYEQYF.

This chain connects TRBV5-6 to TRBJ1-2, with 8 nucleotides matching TRBD1. The CDR3 extends over 15 amino acids. Germline loops: CDR1 SGHDT, CDR2 YYEEEE. The junction had 7 bases not matched to a gene; V was cut back by 1 base and J by 5 bases. Here the CDR3 reads CASSLISDREYGYTF. CDR3 nucleotides: TGTGCCAGCAGCTTGATTTCGGACAGGGAATATGGCTACACCTTC.

The CDR3 DNA reads TGCGCCAGCAGCCAAGATCTGAGCGGGAGCACTACAGATACGCAGTATTTT. Its translation is CASSQDLSGSTTDTQYF. The chain couples TRBV4-1 to TRBJ2-3; TRBD2 agrees at 8 bases. V lost 0 bases and J lost 3; bases outside the gene matches: 8. Germline V CDR1 and CDR2: MGHRA, YSYEKL. The CDR3 spans 17 residues.

This chain joins TRBV5-4 and TRBJ2-3; 9 bases match TRBD2. This CDR3 spans 15 amino acids. Trimming removed 4 bases from V and 4 bases from J; junction bases left unmatched: 7. The V gene's germline CDR1 is SGHNT and CDR2 YYREEE (reference sequence). The DNA for the CDR3 is TGTGCCAGCAGCAATAGCGGGAGAGTCGCAGATACGCAGTATTTT. Translated: CASSNSGRVADTQYF.